This T cell receptor beta chain was obtained from a study of T-cell reconstitution after alpha-beta-depleted transplantation in children. V dropped 3 bases and J dropped 2; count of bases not matched to a gene: 3. There are 15 residues in the CDR3. Germline CDR1 ENHRY, CDR2 SYGVKD. Researchers prepared the TCRbeta library using unique molecular identifiers, the study reports. MiXCR, applied by TCRdb to the PCR reads, yields one record per CDR3 protein. The data contain 500,000 or so distinct CDR3 sequences, approximately 32% of them singletons. This specimen was PBMCs from the stem cell graft donor, taken from the stem cell graft. J is TRBJ2-3 and V is TRBV10-3, with 9 bases lining up with TRBD2. This sequence originates from a human donor who donated a stem cell graft to a child with aplastic anemia. CDR3 residues: CAISESSGITDTQYF. In nucleotides, the CDR3 is TGTGCCATCAGTGAATCTAGCGGGATCACAGATACGCAGTATTTT.